This T cell receptor beta chain was captured in a study of blood T cell repertoires in COVID-19. Study at large: Samples representing acute and convalescent COVID-19 were sourced from the United States, Italy and Spain. PBMCs, B-cell-depleted T cells, or T cells were the source of the cDNA or gDNA that made up the material.

Germline CDR1 and CDR2: MNHEY and SMNVEV (reference sequence). V lost 1 base and J 5 bases, leaving 11 bases between the germline ends. CDR3 length: 14 residues. In the study's own analysis: Cell counts per sample came from amplifying reference gene primers. Profiling relied on immunoSEQ multiplex PCR, and the TCRdb table lists in-frame clones only, not all of them. Clone size and V and J calls were adopted from that table, with D and trimming inferred from the DNA. Of approximately 4,000 clones listed, about 92% were seen once; the top ten hold roughly 5%. The chain couples TRBV27 to TRBJ2-5; weak D call: TRBD1 (5 bases). Specimen: peripheral blood. The receptor comes from a woman aged 70 to 79 with active COVID-19. The CDR3 protein is CASSLFPGSETQYF. In DNA form, the CDR3 reads TGTGCCAGCAGTTTATTTCCAGGGTCGGAGACCCAGTACTTC.